Shown below are 26 T cell receptor beta chains from a single sample sequenced in a study of blood T cell repertoires in COVID-19. Measured with immunoSEQ multiplex PCR; TCRdb has only the in-frame clones, and not every one. The sample holds over 200,000 clones, about four fifths seen once. Sample: PBMCs or T cells enriched from blood (not recorded which). The receptors were gathered from a man in his fifties or sixties who had recovered from COVID-19.

V usage is TRBV4-1 and J usage is TRBJ2-3; 10 positions match TRBD1. The trim removed 1 base at V and 0 bases at J, leaving 1 base unmatched. This CDR3 region has 16 residues. Germline V CDR1 and CDR2: MGHRA, YSYEKL. CDR3 DNA: TGCGCCAGCAGCCAAGGGGGACAGGGGAGCACAGATACGCAGTATTTT. Its protein is CASSQGGQGSTDTQYF.

This clone was seen once. V and J are TRBV5-4 and TRBJ1-1, with D possibly being TRBD1 (5 bases). CDR3 size: 14 residues. Looked up from germline, CDR1 is SGHNT and CDR2 is YYREEE (reference sequence). Trimming cost V 4 bases and J 5 bases, with 15 bases left between them. The DNA of the CDR3 is TGTGCCAGCAGCCCAGGGTCTGGTAATACTGAAGCTTTCTTT. This translates into CASSPGSGNTEAFF.

This clone appeared once. This chain links TRBV6-5 with TRBJ1-6; 8 nucleotides line up with TRBD1. Germline CDR1 reads MNHEY; CDR2 reads SVGAGI. The CDR3 is made up of 14 amino acids. V lost 10 bases, J lost 6 bases, and 8 bases stayed unmatched. The CDR3 loop reads CATGQGLINSPLHF. The CDR3 region has the DNA TGTGCCACCGGACAGGGACTGATTAATTCACCCCTCCACTTT.

This chain uses TRBV19 with TRBJ2-5; 7 bases agree with TRBD1. Germline lookup yields CDR1 LNHDA and CDR2 SQIVND (reference sequence). The CDR3 runs to 14 residues. Losses at the gene ends were 4 bases for V and 5 bases for J; bases not matched to a gene: 7. The chain's CDR3 is CASSTRQGGETQYF. CDR3 nucleotide sequence: TGTGCCAGTAGTACTAGACAGGGCGGTGAGACCCAGTACTTC. The full variable domain, with the rest looked up from reference TRBV19 and TRBJ2-5, is DGGITQSPKYLFRKEGQNVTLSCEQNLNHDAMYWYRQDPGQGLRLIYYSQIVNDFQKGDIAEGYSVSREKKESFPLTVTSAQKNPTAFYLCASSTRQGGETQYFGPGTRLLVL.

The chain uses TRBV2 and TRBJ2-7; 8 nucleotides agree with TRBD1. The CDR3 has 19 amino acids. The J segment lost 0 bases and the V segment lost 5 bases, leaving 18 bases of the junction unmatched. Germline lookup yields CDR1 SNHLY and CDR2 FYNNEI. This CDR3 reads CASSRGQGAAKRPSYEQYF. The CDR3 DNA follows: TGTGCCAGCAGTAGGGGGCAGGGGGCCGCCAAAAGACCCTCCTACGAGCAGTACTTC. Combining the CDR3 with reference TRBV2 and TRBJ2-7 gives the whole variable domain EPEVTQTPSHQVTQMGQEVILRCVPISNHLYFYWYRQILGQKVEFLVSFYNNEISEKSEIFDDQFSVERPDGSNFTLKIRSTKLEDSAMYFCASSRGQGAAKRPSYEQYFGPGTRLTVT.

The chain joins TRBV30 to TRBJ1-1; D uncertain. V shed 0 bases and J shed 5 bases, with 16 bases lying between them. The V gene's germline CDR1 is GTSNPN and CDR2 SVGIG (reference sequence). The CDR3 is made up of 15 amino acids. Here the CDR3 DNA reads TGTGCCTGGAGTGTACTCCCTCCCAGCAGGACTGAAGCTTTCTTT. Amino acids: CAWSVLPPSRTEAFF.

CDR3 sequence reads: CASSLGGGPGNEQFF. Here the CDR3 DNA reads TGTGCCAGCAGCTTAGGGGGGGGACCGGGCAATGAGCAGTTCTTC. The V and J genes are TRBV11-3 and TRBJ2-1; 7 bases match TRBD2. This CDR3 contains 15 residues. Germline assignment: CDR1 SGHNT and CDR2 YENEEA. V lost 1 base to trimming and J lost 6 bases; unmatched junction nucleotides: 6.

This clone was counted only a few times. The gene calls are TRBV9 and TRBJ1-6, with a tentative D call TRBD1 (5 bases). Germline lookup yields CDR1 SGDLS and CDR2 YYNGEE. The CDR3 is made up of 18 amino acids. Trimming took 4 bases from V and 0 from J, leaving 17 bases between them. Here the CDR3 reads CASSHDLDTSSYNSPLHF. In DNA form, the CDR3 reads TGTGCCAGCAGCCATGACTTGGACACGAGCTCCTATAATTCACCCCTCCACTTT. The full variable domain, completed using reference TRBV9 and TRBJ1-6, is DSGVTQTPKHLITATGQRVTLRCSPRSGDLSVYWYQQSLDQGLQFLIQYYNGEERAKGNILERFSAQQFPDLHSELNLSSLELGDSALYFCASSHDLDTSSYNSPLHFGNGTRLTVT.

This clone was counted a single time. The chain links TRBV7-9 to TRBJ1-2; no clear D gene. This CDR3 spans 16 amino acids. Trimming stripped 1 base from V and 6 bases from J, with 18 bases between. Germline V CDR1 and CDR2: SEHNR, FQNEAQ (reference sequence). The CDR3 DNA reads as TGTGCCAGCAGCTTAGGGGAGGGCGTTCCTCGCGATGGCTACACCTTC. As protein: CASSLGEGVPRDGYTF. Together with reference TRBV7-9 and TRBJ1-2, the CDR3 gives the full variable domain: DTGVSQNPRHKITKRGQNVTFRCDPISEHNRLYWYRQTLGQGPEFLTYFQNEAQLEKSRLLSDRFSAERPKGSFSTLEIQRTEQGDSAMYLCASSLGEGVPRDGYTFGSGTRLTVV.

This sequence joins TRBV7-9 and TRBJ1-1; D is uncertain. Between the trimmed V and J ends, which lost 1 base and 7 bases, there was a span of 13 bases. From germline, CDR1 is SEHNR and CDR2 FQNEAQ (reference sequence). There are 14 residues in the CDR3. The DNA of the CDR3 is TGTGCCAGCAGCTTAGAAACGGCAGCGTATGAAGCTTTCTTT. Its translation is CASSLETAAYEAFF.

The V and J genes are TRBV11-3 and TRBJ2-4; D perhaps matches TRBD1 (7 bases). Deletions cut 4 bases from V and 4 bases from J, with 20 bases between. Germline values: CDR1 SGHNT, CDR2 YENEEA. CDR3 length: 17 residues. As DNA, the CDR3 is TGTGCCAGCAGCTCCCAAACCAGGGGGGACAGAAAAAACATTCAGTACTTC. It specifies CASSSQTRGDRKNIQYF.

The chain combines TRBV7-9 with TRBJ2-1, with 7 nucleotides matching TRBD1. CDR3 length: 17 amino acids. Germline assignment: CDR1 SEHNR and CDR2 FQNEAQ (reference sequence). V lost 0 bases and J lost 5; bases outside the gene matches: 10. For the CDR3, the DNA is TGTGCCAGCAGCTTAGCTCTAGACAGGGTCCGCGACAATGAGCAGTTCTTC. Protein sequence: CASSLALDRVRDNEQFF.

The chain is built from TRBV30 and TRBJ2-7, with D maybe TRBD1 (6 bases). Per germline, CDR1 GTSNPN and CDR2 SVGIG (reference sequence). The CDR3 covers 13 residues. V lost 2 bases and J lost 2, with 10 bases in between. The CDR3 region has the DNA TGTGCCTGGAGTCCAGGGGCCGCCTACGAGCAGTACTTC. This translates into CAWSPGAAYEQYF.

This clone was picked up one time. This chain joins TRBV3-1 (or the pseudogene TRBV3-2) and TRBJ1-5; D ambiguous. Trimming shortened V by 1 base and J by 4 bases, and 11 bases separated the two germline ends. Germline values: CDR1 LGHDT, CDR2 YNNKEL (reference sequence). CDR3 length: 15 amino acids. CDR3 region: CASSQAGRLNQPQHF. The CDR3 DNA follows: TGTGCCAGCAGCCAAGCCGGGAGACTAAATCAGCCCCAGCATTTT.

This clone has a handful of counts. This rearrangement joins TRBV7-2 to TRBJ2-1; the match to TRBD1 covers 10 bases. V was pared by 5 bases and J by 5 bases, with 6 bases of the junction left unmatched. Germline-derived CDR1 and CDR2 are SGHTA and FQGNSA. CDR3 size: 15 residues. In nucleotides, the CDR3 is TGTGCCAGCAGCGGGGGACAGGGGCACCACAATGAGCAGTTCTTC. It yields the protein CASSGGQGHHNEQFF. The full variable domain, its missing parts supplied by reference TRBV7-2 and TRBJ2-1, is GAGVSQSPSNKVTEKGKDVELRCDPISGHTALYWYRQSLGQGLEFLIYFQGNSAPDKSGLPSDRFSAERTGGSVSTLTIQRTQQEDSAVYLCASSGGQGHHNEQFFGPGTRLTVL.

This clone came up a few times. The J gene is TRBJ1-2, the V gene TRBV4-2, with 9 positions matching TRBD1. Looked up from germline, CDR1 is LGHNA and CDR2 is YNFKEQ. CDR3 size: 17 residues. The V segment lost 1 base and the J segment 5 bases; nucleotides outside the gene matches: 11. The CDR3 is CASSQGTGADRTYGYTF. Here the CDR3 DNA reads TGTGCCAGCAGCCAAGGGACAGGGGCGGACCGTACATATGGCTACACCTTC.

This clone has more than one count but fewer than ten. The V and J genes are TRBV25-1 and TRBJ1-1; unclear D gene. Per germline, CDR1 MGHDK and CDR2 SYGVNS. V was trimmed by 11 bases and J by 1 base, leaving 5 bases between them. The CDR3 covers 10 residues. CDR3 sequence reads: CAAGNTEAFF. CDR3 sequence (DNA): TGTGCCGCGGGGAACACTGAAGCTTTCTTT. Supplemented by reference TRBV25-1 and TRBJ1-1, the full variable domain reads EADIYQTPRYLVIGTGKKITLECSQTMGHDKMYWYQQDPGMELHLIHYSYGVNSTEKGDLSSESTVSRIRTEHFPLTLESARPSHTSQYLCAAGNTEAFFGQGTRLTVV.

For this clone: Other DNA sequences from this sample encode an identical CDR3 as well. The chain couples TRBV12-3 or TRBV12-4 to TRBJ1-2, with D perhaps matching TRBD1 (5 bases). This CDR3 contains 12 residues. V lost 3 bases and J 7 bases, leaving 9 bases between the germline ends. The CDR3 nucleotides read TGTGCCAGCAGTTTCTCAGGGCGTGGCTACACCTTC. Encoded protein: CASSFSGRGYTF.

The chain uses TRBV9 and TRBJ2-3; D gene unclear. The V gene's germline CDR1 is SGDLS and CDR2 YYNGEE. The germline V and J ends were trimmed by 3 bases and 6 bases, with 14 bases remaining between them. The CDR3 covers 14 residues. CDR3 sequence reads: CASSGAAPVDTQYF. CDR3 nucleotide sequence: TGTGCCAGCAGCGGGGCAGCCCCCGTTGATACGCAGTATTTT.

The V and J genes are TRBV4-3 and TRBJ1-2; 8 nucleotides align to TRBD1. The CDR3 loop spans 15 amino acids. CDR1 and CDR2 from the germline V gene are LGHNA and YSLEER. J was trimmed by 6 bases and V by 1 base; bases with no gene match: 7. The CDR3 loop is CASSQGDRLMDGYTF. The DNA for the CDR3 is TGCGCCAGCAGCCAAGGGGACAGGTTAATGGATGGCTACACCTTC.

This clone was picked up one time. This chain connects TRBV19 to TRBJ2-7, with a possible D match to TRBD2 (6 bases). V lost 9 bases and J 3 bases, leaving 15 bases between the germline ends. From germline, CDR1 is LNHDA and CDR2 SQIVND (reference sequence). This CDR3 is built from 13 residues. CDR3 loop: CASAWRGNYEQYF. In DNA form, the CDR3 reads TGTGCCAGCGCTTGGCGGGGAAACTACGAGCAGTACTTC.

CDR3 region: CASSGGQSRVSGYTF. DNA for the CDR3: TGTGCCAGCAGCGGGGGACAGTCCCGAGTCTCTGGCTACACCTTC. The V call is TRBV7-2, the J call TRBJ1-2; 7 positions match TRBD1. This CDR3 has 15 residues. The trim removed 5 bases at V and 7 bases at J, leaving 13 bases unmatched. The germline CDR1 and CDR2 sequences are SGHTA and FQGNSA. Variable domain in full (rest from reference TRBV7-2 and TRBJ1-2): GAGVSQSPSNKVTEKGKDVELRCDPISGHTALYWYRQSLGQGLEFLIYFQGNSAPDKSGLPSDRFSAERTGGSVSTLTIQRTQQEDSAVYLCASSGGQSRVSGYTFGSGTRLTVV.

The V gene is TRBV6-1, the J gene TRBJ2-1; 7 bases match TRBD2. The CDR3 contains 15 residues. The germline V gene has CDR1 MNHNS and CDR2 SASEGT. V was pared by 2 bases and J by 4 bases, with 5 bases of the junction left unmatched. CDR3 bases: TGTGCCAGCAGTGAACAAGGGACTACTTACAATGAGCAGTTCTTC. Protein: CASSEQGTTYNEQFF.

V usage is TRBV12-3 or TRBV12-4 and J usage is TRBJ1-2; 7 nucleotides align to TRBD1. CDR3 length: 13 amino acids. The ends lost 4 bases at V and 4 bases at J; junction bases unmatched: 3. The CDR3 coding sequence is TGTGCCAGCAGTTCACAGGGGATCTATGGCTACACCTTC. It encodes CASSSQGIYGYTF.

The V call is TRBV19, the J call TRBJ2-7; the match to TRBD1 covers 7 bases. The V gene's germline CDR1 is LNHDA and CDR2 SQIVND (reference sequence). The junction had 10 bases not matched to a gene; V was cut back by 8 bases and J by 3 bases. CDR3 size: 14 residues. CDR3 sequence reads: CASGPTGPFYEQYF. The CDR3 DNA reads as TGTGCCAGTGGACCGACAGGGCCCTTCTACGAGCAGTACTTC.

The rearrangement joins TRBV19 to TRBJ1-2; 9 bases align to TRBD1. The CDR3 loop spans 17 amino acids. Germline V gene data show CDR1 as LNHDA and CDR2 as SQIVND (reference sequence). Germline trimming cut 3 bases from V and 1 base from J; bases unmatched to any gene: 9. In nucleotides, the CDR3 is TGTGCCAGTAGTATCGGGACAGGGAAGGCGAATAACTATGGCTACACCTTC. It specifies CASSIGTGKANNYGYTF.